This T cell receptor (beta chain) was recovered during a study of PD-L1 blockade in urothelial cancer. For the study at large: The number of prior chemotherapy regimens per patient was 0 to 3. Median T cell yield per blood sample was about 150,000 cells.

Assay used: immunoSEQ multiplex PCR; TCRdb lists only in-frame clones, some missing. This table holds roughly 49,000 clones, approximately 90% found once. This CDR3 is 12 amino acids long. V was shortened by 5 bases and J by 4 bases, with 8 bases between the two germline ends. Germline V lookup: CDR1 SEHNR, CDR2 FQNEAQ (reference sequence). This material consisted of PBMCs, taken around atezolizumab (anti-PD-L1) treatment. The chain recombines TRBV7-9 with TRBJ1-1; D is unresolved. This TCR derives from a man aged 55 to 70 with urothelial cancer. CDR3 in amino acids: CASSRGITEAFF. In DNA, the CDR3 is TGTGCCAGCAGCCGAGGGATCACTGAAGCTTTCTTT.